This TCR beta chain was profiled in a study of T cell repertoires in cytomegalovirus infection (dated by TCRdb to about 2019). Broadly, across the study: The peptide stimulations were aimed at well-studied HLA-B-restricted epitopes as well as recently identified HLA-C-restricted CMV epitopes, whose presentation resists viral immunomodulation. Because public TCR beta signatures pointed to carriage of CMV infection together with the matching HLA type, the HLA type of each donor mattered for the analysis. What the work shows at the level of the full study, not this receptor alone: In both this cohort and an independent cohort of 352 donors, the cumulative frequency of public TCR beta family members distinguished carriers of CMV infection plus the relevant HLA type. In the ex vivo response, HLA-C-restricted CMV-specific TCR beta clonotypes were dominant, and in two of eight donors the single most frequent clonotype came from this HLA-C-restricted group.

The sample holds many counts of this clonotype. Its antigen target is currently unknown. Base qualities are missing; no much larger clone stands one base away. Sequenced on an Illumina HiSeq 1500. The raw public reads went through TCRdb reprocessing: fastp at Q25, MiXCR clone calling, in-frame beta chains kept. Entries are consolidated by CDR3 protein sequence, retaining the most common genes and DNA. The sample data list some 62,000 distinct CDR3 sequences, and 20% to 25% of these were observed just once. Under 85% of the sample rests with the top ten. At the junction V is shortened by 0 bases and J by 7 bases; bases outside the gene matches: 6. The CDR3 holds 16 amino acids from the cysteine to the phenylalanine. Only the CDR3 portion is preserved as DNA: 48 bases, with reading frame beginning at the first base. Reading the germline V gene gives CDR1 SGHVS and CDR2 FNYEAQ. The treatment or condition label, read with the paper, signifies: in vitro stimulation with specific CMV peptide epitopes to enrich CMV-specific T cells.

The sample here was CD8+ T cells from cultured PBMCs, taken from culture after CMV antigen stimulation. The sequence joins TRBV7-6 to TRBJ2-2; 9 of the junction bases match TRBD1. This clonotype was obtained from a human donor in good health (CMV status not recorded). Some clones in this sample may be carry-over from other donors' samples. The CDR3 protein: CASSLARGQGNGELFF. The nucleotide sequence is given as TGTGCCAGCAGCTTAGCGCGGGGACAGGGTAACGGGGAGCTGTTTTTT.